The 18 T cell receptor beta chains presented below share a single source sample, sequenced in a study of vaccination and CD4 T cells after COVID-19. TCRdb independently ran MiXCR on the PCR reads; one entry per CDR3 protein. This sample carries 35,000 to 45,000 distinct CDR3 sequences, more than 35% of them seen once, and the ten largest clones take 5.8%. This sample's time point: late sampling 161 to 241 days after vaccination in a few convalescent patients. Sequencing was performed on CD4+ T cells from blood, taken about 7 months after SARS-CoV-2 vaccination. The receptors originated from a human donor who had recovered from COVID-19.

This chain uses TRBV2 with TRBJ2-7, with D uncertain. The CDR3 runs 16 residues. Germline-derived CDR1 and CDR2 are SNHLY and FYNNEI. Trimming stripped 5 bases from V and 2 bases from J, with 19 bases between. CDR3 DNA sequence: TGTGCCAGCAGTTTTGACGGCAGGATCTCTACCTACGAGCAGTACTTC. The encoded protein is CASSFDGRISTYEQYF.

The V gene is TRBV6-1, the J gene TRBJ1-5; possibly TRBD1 for D (6 bases). Germline loops: CDR1 MNHNS, CDR2 SASEGT. V was clipped by 6 bases and J by 7 bases, with 16 bases between them. The CDR3 sequence is 14 residues long. The DNA for the CDR3 is TGTGCCAGCAGGCCAGGGGTAGTTTGGCAGCCCCAGCATTTT. Encoded protein: CASRPGVVWQPQHF.

The chain links TRBV6-1 to TRBJ1-5; possible D gene TRBD1, 5 bases. This CDR3 has 14 amino acids. CDR1 and CDR2 (germline): MNHNS, SASEGT. V shed 5 bases and J shed 0 bases, with 8 bases lying between them. The CDR3 DNA is TGTGCCAGCAGTACAGGTTATAGCAATCAGCCCCAGCATTTT. Residues: CASSTGYSNQPQHF.

This clonotype was seen just once. The chain joins TRBV29-1 to TRBJ1-1; D gene uncertain. Germline CDR1 SQVTM, CDR2 ANQGSEA. The CDR3 covers 13 residues. Trimming shortened V by 4 bases and J by 5 bases, and 14 bases separated the two germline ends. For the CDR3, the DNA is TGCAGCGTTGCATTGTCAATAGGAACTGAAGCTTTCTTT. Amino acids: CSVALSIGTEAFF.

The chain combines TRBV2 with TRBJ2-5; the D is unclear. This CDR3 spans 10 amino acids. The germline V gene has CDR1 SNHLY and CDR2 FYNNEI. The V end was cut by 1 base, the J end by 6 bases, with 0 bases between. The CDR3 is CASSEETQYF. The CDR3 nucleotides are TGTGCCAGCAGTGAAGAGACCCAGTACTTC. Variable domain in full (rest from reference TRBV2 and TRBJ2-5): EPEVTQTPSHQVTQMGQEVILRCVPISNHLYFYWYRQILGQKVEFLVSFYNNEISEKSEIFDDQFSVERPDGSNFTLKIRSTKLEDSAMYFCASSEETQYFGPGTRLLVL.

This clonotype has a handful of counts. A junction end diverges from the germline sequence, so it may reflect a read error. The CDR3 reads CASTLAGPYEQYF. Written as DNA, the CDR3 is TGTGCCAGCACCTTAGCGGGCCCCTACGAGCAGTACTTC. The rearrangement joins TRBV7-2 to TRBJ2-7; 7 bases line up with TRBD2. This CDR3 has 13 residues. Germline CDR1 SGHTA, CDR2 FQGNSA.

This clonotype was seen a handful of times. The chain employs TRBV2 and TRBJ2-5; TRBD2 is a possible D gene (5 bases). With 6 bases removed from V and 3 bases from J, the gap between germline ends came to 11 bases. Germline V gene sequence: CDR1 SNHLY, CDR2 FYNNEI. The CDR3 has 13 residues. The CDR3 nucleotides read TGTGCCAGCAGGAGGACCGGGAAAGAGACCCAGTACTTC. It specifies CASRRTGKETQYF.

This clonotype turned up a few times. V is TRBV5-4 and J is TRBJ2-7, with 8 bases fitting TRBD2. Germline CDR1 and CDR2: SGHNT and YYREEE (reference sequence). This CDR3 spans 14 amino acids. Losses at the gene ends were 4 bases for V and 2 bases for J; bases not matched to a gene: 5. The CDR3: CASSPGRGAYEQYF. Here the CDR3 DNA reads TGTGCCAGCAGCCCCGGGAGGGGCGCCTACGAGCAGTACTTC.

The rearrangement links TRBV4-1 to TRBJ2-2, with D unclear. The CDR3 has 17 residues. V lost 2 bases, J lost 1 base, and 14 bases lay in between. CDR1 MGHRA and CDR2 YSYEKL come from the germline V gene. The chain's CDR3 is CASSQMGRPRNTGELFF. The DNA of the CDR3 is TGCGCCAGCAGCCAAATGGGCCGACCAAGGAACACCGGGGAGCTGTTTTTT.

The chain has TRBV7-9 and TRBJ2-7; TRBD2 agrees at 7 bases. The V gene end was trimmed by 0 bases and the J gene end by 5 bases; junction bases not matched to a gene: 10. Germline loops: CDR1 SEHNR, CDR2 FQNEAQ (reference sequence). There are 16 residues in the CDR3. CDR3 loop: CASSLAGQGGFDEQYF. The CDR3 coding sequence is TGTGCCAGCAGCTTAGCAGGGCAGGGAGGGTTTGACGAGCAGTACTTC.

V is TRBV20-1 and J is TRBJ1-5; D gene ambiguous. Germline V lookup: CDR1 DFQATT, CDR2 SNEGSKA (reference sequence). Trimming removed 1 base from V and 3 bases from J, with 7 bases in between. The CDR3 runs 13 residues. The CDR3 DNA is TGCAGTGCTAGAGTATCGGTCAATCAGCCCCAGCATTTT. It is translated as CSARVSVNQPQHF.

The V call is TRBV20-1, the J call TRBJ1-5, with D possibly TRBD1 on 5 matching bases. Germline lookup yields CDR1 DFQATT and CDR2 SNEGSKA (reference sequence). This CDR3 is built from 14 residues. Trimming cost V 2 bases and J 7 bases, with 15 bases left between them. DNA of the CDR3: TGCAGTGCTAGAAGGCAGGGAGGGAGCCAGCCCCAGCATTTT. Translation: CSARRQGGSQPQHF.

In this sample, this clonotype turned up a few times. J is TRBJ2-7 and V is TRBV21-1; TRBD1, as called in the table, went unchecked against the DNA. TRBV21-1 is reported as a pseudogene. This CDR3 contains 17 residues. DNA of the CDR3: TGTGCCAGCAGCACCAGGAGACTGGTCCCTCTCATCCACGAGCAGTACTTC. It encodes CASSTRRLVPLIHEQYF.

The chain combines TRBV6-1 with TRBJ2-1, with TRBD1 matching 8 bases. CDR3 length: 15 residues. Germline V lookup: CDR1 MNHNS, CDR2 SASEGT. The ends lost 6 bases at V and 6 bases at J; junction bases unmatched: 10. CDR3 amino acids: CASRSSGQVPNEQFF. CDR3 nucleotide sequence: TGTGCCAGCAGGTCTTCGGGACAGGTCCCCAATGAGCAGTTCTTC.

The chain links TRBV7-8 to TRBJ2-1; D gene uncertain. The CDR3 is made up of 14 amino acids. Trimming removed 4 bases from V and 3 bases from J, with 10 bases in between. CDR1 is SGHVS, CDR2 FQNEAQ, per germline. CDR3 in amino acids: CASSSLGRYNEQFF. Written as DNA, the CDR3 is TGTGCCAGCAGCTCCTTGGGCCGCTACAATGAGCAGTTCTTC.

J is TRBJ1-5 and V is TRBV20-1; 7 bases match TRBD1. The V gene's germline CDR1 is DFQATT and CDR2 SNEGSKA (reference sequence). There are 16 residues in the CDR3. V dropped 5 bases and J dropped 0; count of bases not matched to a gene: 10. The DNA of the CDR3 is TGCAGTGCTCAGATACAGGGGTTACTTAGCAATCAGCCCCAGCATTTT. It specifies CSAQIQGLLSNQPQHF.

This clonotype occurred many times. CDR3 nucleotides: TGCAGTGTTTTATCGGGCAATCAGCCCCAGCATTTT. Protein sequence: CSVLSGNQPQHF. The genes are TRBV20-1 and TRBJ1-5, with D uncertain. This CDR3 is 12 amino acids long. CDR1 and CDR2 (germline): DFQATT, SNEGSKA (reference sequence). V gave up 7 bases and J gave up 2 bases, with 9 bases separating them.

V and J are TRBV7-3 and TRBJ2-1; D gene uncertain. The CDR3 contains 13 residues. V lost 1 base and J 13 bases, leaving 14 bases between the germline ends. Germline assignment: CDR1 SGHTA and CDR2 FQGTGA. In DNA form, the CDR3 reads TGTGCCAGCAGCTTAAACCCAAAAATAAACCAGTTCTTC. Translated, it gives CASSLNPKINQFF.